These 30 T cell receptor beta chains share one sample of origin, sequenced in a study of T cell changes during pregnancy in multiple sclerosis. Method: immunoSEQ multiplex PCR; TCRdb's copy keeps in-frame clones and lacks some. The table shows approximately 62,000 clones, with 93% occurring only once. This specimen consisted of CD8+ T cells from peripheral blood mononuclear cells, obtained in the second trimester of pregnancy. All receptors come from a female donor with multiple sclerosis, enrolled in a pregnancy study.

The chain is built from TRBV7-3 and TRBJ2-1; 10 bases fit TRBD1. The germline gives CDR1 SGHTA, CDR2 FQGTGA. This CDR3 has 12 amino acids. The trim removed 11 bases at V and 9 bases at J, leaving 7 bases unmatched. CDR3 protein: CASRGQGGEQFF. The CDR3 DNA reads as TGTGCCTCCCGAGGACAGGGGGGTGAGCAGTTCTTC.

This chain uses TRBV27 with TRBJ2-7; TRBD1 agrees at 7 bases. Trimming cost V 3 bases and J 2 bases; bases outside gene matches: 4. CDR1 is MNHEY, CDR2 SMNVEV, per germline (reference sequence). This CDR3 has 14 amino acids. CDR3 protein: CASSFYRGPYEQYF. DNA of the CDR3: TGTGCCAGCAGTTTTTACAGGGGTCCCTACGAGCAGTACTTC.

This clone was detected once. V and J are TRBV19 and TRBJ2-3; TRBD2 agrees at 13 bases. The CDR3 is 21 residues long. Looked up from germline, CDR1 is LNHDA and CDR2 is SQIVND (reference sequence). The junction had 22 bases not matched to a gene; V was cut back by 6 bases and J by 4 bases. The CDR3 DNA sequence: TGTGCCAGTAGCCTCGGAGGGCGGGAACTAGCGGGAGGGCCCTCCCCAGATACGCAGTATTTT. Translated: CASSLGGRELAGGPSPDTQYF. The full variable domain, its missing parts supplied by reference TRBV19 and TRBJ2-3, is DGGITQSPKYLFRKEGQNVTLSCEQNLNHDAMYWYRQDPGQGLRLIYYSQIVNDFQKGDIAEGYSVSREKKESFPLTVTSAQKNPTAFYLCASSLGGRELAGGPSPDTQYFGPGTRLTVL.

This sequence joins TRBV13 and TRBJ1-1; maybe TRBD1 (6 bases). CDR1 is PRHDT, CDR2 FYEKMQ, per germline (reference sequence). The V and J ends lost 4 bases and 7 bases respectively, with 13 bases between them. This CDR3 is 13 amino acids long. CDR3 in amino acids: CASSSQGYGEAFF. CDR3 DNA: TGTGCCAGCAGCTCTCAGGGGTATGGTGAAGCTTTCTTT.

This chain links TRBV21-1 with TRBJ2-1; the DNA was not used to check the table's D call, TRBD1. TRBV21-1 is a recognized pseudogene. The CDR3 spans 22 residues. The CDR3 is CASSKALYGDRYSRNSYNEQFF. The CDR3 nucleotides are TGTGCCAGCAGCAAAGCGCTTTATGGGGACAGGTATTCCCGAAATTCCTACAATGAGCAGTTCTTC.

The chain combines TRBV6-5 with TRBJ2-2, with D tentatively TRBD1 (5 bases). Per germline, CDR1 MNHEY and CDR2 SVGAGI. Trimming cost V 0 bases and J 5 bases, with 13 bases left between them. The CDR3 contains 16 residues. The CDR3 loop is CASSYSPGSATGELFF. Written as DNA, the CDR3 is TGTGCCAGCAGTTACTCCCCAGGGTCCGCTACCGGGGAGCTGTTTTTT.

The V call is TRBV29-1, the J call TRBJ1-1; 11 nucleotides agree with TRBD1. The CDR3 runs to 14 residues. The germline V gene encodes CDR1 SQVTM and CDR2 ANQGSEA. V lost 5 bases, J lost 4 bases, and 6 bases stayed unmatched. The CDR3 loop is CSVFTGTGGTEAFF. In DNA, the CDR3 is TGCAGCGTTTTTACCGGGACAGGGGGCACTGAAGCTTTCTTT.

The chain employs TRBV5-4 and TRBJ2-2; unclear D gene. The CDR3 runs to 14 residues. Germline assignment: CDR1 SGHNT and CDR2 YYREEE (reference sequence). The V and J ends lost 3 bases and 9 bases respectively, with 15 bases between them. The CDR3 nucleotides read TGTGCCAGCAGCTCGAGCCTGTCGCCGTGGGAGCTGTTTTTT. It codes for CASSSSLSPWELFF.

The chain is built from TRBV7-9 and TRBJ1-2; D gene ambiguous. The germline V gene has CDR1 SEHNR and CDR2 FQNEAQ (reference sequence). The length of the CDR3 is 15 residues. The V gene lost 5 bases and the J gene lost 3 bases, with 16 bases spanning the gap. This CDR3 is CASSPQGAADYGYTF. The CDR3 coding sequence is TGTGCCAGCAGCCCACAAGGCGCGGCCGACTATGGCTACACCTTC.

The chain employs TRBV7-9 and TRBJ2-1; 8 bases align to TRBD2. The CDR3 consists of 15 residues. Germline-derived CDR1 and CDR2 are SEHNR and FQNEAQ (reference sequence). V was clipped by 5 bases and J by 7 bases; unmatched bases: 10. CDR3 nucleotide sequence: TGTGCCAGCAGCCCCCCACGAGGCGGGAGGAATGAGCAGTTCTTC. This gives the protein CASSPPRGGRNEQFF. Full variable domain (outside the CDR3, taken from reference TRBV7-9 and TRBJ2-1): DTGVSQNPRHKITKRGQNVTFRCDPISEHNRLYWYRQTLGQGPEFLTYFQNEAQLEKSRLLSDRFSAERPKGSFSTLEIQRTEQGDSAMYLCASSPPRGGRNEQFFGPGTRLTVL.

This clone showed up just once. The CDR3 here is CASRGAGNEQFF. CDR3 sequence (DNA): TGCGCCAGCAGGGGCGCGGGCAATGAGCAGTTCTTC. V gene TRBV10-2 combines with J gene TRBJ2-1; the D gene is possibly TRBD2 (5 bases). Germline CDR1 and CDR2: WSHSY and SAAADI. V shed 6 bases and J shed 6 bases, with 9 bases lying between them. This CDR3 comprises 12 residues.

V is TRBV2 and J is TRBJ1-1; D is possibly TRBD1 (6 bases). CDR1 and CDR2 from the germline V gene are SNHLY and FYNNEI. The CDR3 contains 15 residues. The V gene lost 7 bases and the J gene lost 0 bases, with 15 bases spanning the gap. The CDR3 is CASTRGGGVNTEAFF. As DNA, the CDR3 is TGTGCCAGCACCCGAGGAGGGGGGGTGAACACTGAAGCTTTCTTT.

This chain uses TRBV5-1 with TRBJ2-7, with TRBD1 as a possible D gene (6 bases). Trimming cost V 0 bases and J 1 base, with 11 bases left between them. CDR1 SGHRS and CDR2 YFSETQ come from the germline V gene. CDR3 length: 15 amino acids. As DNA, the CDR3 is TGCGCCAGCAGCTTGGGCCAGGGGTATTCCTACGAGCAGTACTTC. Amino acid sequence: CASSLGQGYSYEQYF. Filled out from reference TRBV5-1 and TRBJ2-7, the complete variable domain reads KAGVTQTPRYLIKTRGQQVTLSCSPISGHRSVSWYQQTPGQGLQFLFEYFSETQRNKGNFPGRFSGRQFSNSRSEMNVSTLELGDSALYLCASSLGQGYSYEQYFGPGTRLTVT.

This chain joins TRBV27 and TRBJ1-1, with TRBD1 matching over 7 bases. The CDR3 spans 14 residues. Germline trimming cut 2 bases from V and 7 bases from J; bases unmatched to any gene: 7. CDR1 is MNHEY, CDR2 SMNVEV, per germline (reference sequence). CDR3: CASSLSTGAFEAFF. In nucleotides, the CDR3 is TGTGCCAGCAGTTTAAGCACAGGGGCCTTTGAAGCTTTCTTT.

As DNA, the CDR3 is TGCGCCAGCAGTCAACCTCAGGTAAACACTGAAGCTTTCTTT. Translating gives CASSQPQVNTEAFF. The chain uses TRBV4-1 and TRBJ1-1; D not certain. V shed 6 bases and J shed 2 bases, with 13 bases lying between them. Germline V gives CDR1 MGHRA, CDR2 YSYEKL. The CDR3 has 14 residues.

The chain employs TRBV27 and TRBJ2-1; tentative D call: TRBD2 (5 bases). The length of the CDR3 is 13 residues. Between the trimmed V and J ends, which lost 0 bases and 7 bases, there was a span of 7 bases. The germline CDR1 and CDR2 sequences are MNHEY and SMNVEV (reference sequence). CDR3 DNA: TGTGCCAGCAGTTTATCCCGAGGGAATGAGCAGTTCTTC. Translated, it gives CASSLSRGNEQFF.

The gene calls are TRBV5-1 and TRBJ2-1; D perhaps matches TRBD2 (6 bases). V was shortened by 7 bases and J by 4 bases, with 15 bases between the two germline ends. Germline CDR1 SGHRS, CDR2 YFSETQ. The CDR3 loop spans 14 amino acids. The CDR3 nucleotides are TGCGCCAGCGGGACTGGATCAGATTACAATGAGCAGTTCTTC. It encodes CASGTGSDYNEQFF.

The rearrangement joins TRBV28 to TRBJ2-5; D call uncertain. V was shortened by 4 bases and J by 9 bases, with 15 bases between the two germline ends. Germline V CDR1 and CDR2: MDHEN, SYDVKM. There are 13 residues in the CDR3. The CDR3 sequence is CASSSRNRHAQYF. DNA for the CDR3: TGTGCCAGCAGTTCCAGAAACCGCCACGCCCAGTACTTC.

The chain employs TRBV21-1 and TRBJ1-1; the tabulated D call, TRBD1, remains unverified against the DNA. TRBV21-1 is termed a pseudogene. The CDR3 length is 15 residues. CDR3 residues: CASSKGTGKNTEAFF. In DNA form, the CDR3 reads TGTGCCAGCAGCAAGGGGACAGGGAAGAACACTGAAGCTTTCTTT.

The rearrangement joins TRBV7-6 to TRBJ1-4, with D unclear. V lost 1 base and J lost 7, with 4 bases in between. The CDR3 spans 12 residues. The germline V gene encodes CDR1 SGHVS and CDR2 FNYEAQ. The CDR3 region is CASSLGGEKLFF. The CDR3 nucleotides read TGTGCCAGCAGCTTAGGAGGTGAAAAACTGTTTTTT.

The CDR3 DNA is TGTGCCAGCAGCCTTCCGCAGGGTGGCTATGGCTACACCTTC. Translated: CASSLPQGGYGYTF. V is TRBV5-5 and J is TRBJ1-2; tentatively, D is TRBD1 (5 bases). The CDR3 extends over 14 amino acids. Trimming shortened V by 4 bases and J by 4 bases, and 14 bases separated the two germline ends. Germline V gene lookup returns CDR1 SGHKS and CDR2 YYEKEE (reference sequence).

The chain employs TRBV13 and TRBJ1-4; 7 bases align to TRBD1. J was trimmed by 3 bases and V by 0 bases; bases with no gene match: 1. In germline, CDR1 is PRHDT, CDR2 FYEKMQ (reference sequence). The CDR3 length is 15 residues. The CDR3 region has the DNA TGTGCCAGCAGCTTAGGCGGGACAGCTAATGAAAAACTGTTTTTT. Translated, it gives CASSLGGTANEKLFF.

A single count supports this clone. The chain joins TRBV11-3 to TRBJ1-5; perhaps TRBD1 as D (5 bases). Germline CDR1 is SGHNT and CDR2 is YENEEA. V lost 1 base and J 1 base, leaving 11 bases between the germline ends. This CDR3 region has 16 residues. The DNA for the CDR3 is TGTGCCAGCAGCTTAGGGGAGGGGAACAGCAATCAGCCCCAGCATTTT. Protein product: CASSLGEGNSNQPQHF.

The J gene is TRBJ1-5, the V gene TRBV27; maybe TRBD1 (6 bases). The CDR3 is 13 amino acids. V lost 3 bases and J 7 bases, leaving 10 bases between the germline ends. In germline, CDR1 is MNHEY, CDR2 SMNVEV (reference sequence). The CDR3 DNA reads TGTGCCAGCAGTTTGGGACAAAGCCAGCCCCAGCATTTT. Translation: CASSLGQSQPQHF.

The chain couples TRBV2 to TRBJ1-1; tentatively, D is TRBD1 (6 bases). Trimming shortened V by 6 bases and J by 3 bases, and 14 bases separated the two germline ends. CDR3 length equals 14 residues. The germline gives CDR1 SNHLY, CDR2 FYNNEI. CDR3 in amino acids: CASSPDPGDTEAFF. As DNA, the CDR3 is TGTGCCAGCAGCCCGGATCCAGGGGACACTGAAGCTTTCTTT.

The V call is TRBV9, the J call TRBJ2-1, with D possibly TRBD2 on 5 matching bases. CDR1 SGDLS and CDR2 YYNGEE come from the germline V gene. This CDR3 has 14 amino acids. Trimming removed 0 bases from V and 5 bases from J, with 9 bases in between. The CDR3 DNA reads TGTGCCAGCAGCGTAGACGGGGTAAACAATGAGCAGTTCTTC. Encoded protein: CASSVDGVNNEQFF.

This clone was observed at least ten times. This sequence joins TRBV12-5 and TRBJ2-2; D remains unclear. Germline CDR1 reads LGHNT; CDR2 reads FRNRAP. Trimming took 6 bases from V and 7 from J, leaving 9 bases between them. This CDR3 spans 12 amino acids. The CDR3 spells CASGLSVGELFF. Here the CDR3 DNA reads TGTGCTAGTGGCCTCTCGGTCGGGGAGCTGTTTTTT. The whole variable domain, filled in from reference TRBV12-5 and TRBJ2-2, reads DARVTQTPRHKVTEMGQEVTMRCQPILGHNTVFWYRQTMMQGLELLAYFRNRAPLDDSGMPKDRFSAEMPDATLATLKIQPSEPRDSAVYFCASGLSVGELFFGEGSRLTVL.

The chain combines TRBV6-5 with TRBJ1-1; unclear D gene. Trimming stripped 3 bases from V and 0 bases from J, with 8 bases between. The CDR3 runs 14 residues. CDR1 is MNHEY, CDR2 SVGAGI, per germline. CDR3 bases: TGTGCCAGCAGTTATGGGCAGATGAACACTGAAGCTTTCTTT. Protein sequence: CASSYGQMNTEAFF.

This chain uses TRBV7-6 with TRBJ1-1; a weak D match, TRBD1 (5 bases). The germline gives CDR1 SGHVS, CDR2 FNYEAQ. Trimming took off 5 bases at V and 1 base at J, with 11 bases between the two ends. The CDR3 sequence is 14 residues long. CDR3: CASSPEQGNTEAFF. DNA for the CDR3: TGTGCCAGCAGCCCCGAGCAGGGGAACACTGAAGCTTTCTTT.

The rearrangement joins TRBV5-1 to TRBJ2-1; D is uncertain. Germline CDR1 SGHRS, CDR2 YFSETQ. V gave up 5 bases and J gave up 5 bases, with 5 bases separating them. The CDR3 is 11 residues long. The CDR3 nucleotides are TGCGCCAGCAGTCAGGACAATGAGCAGTTCTTC. It codes for CASSQDNEQFF.